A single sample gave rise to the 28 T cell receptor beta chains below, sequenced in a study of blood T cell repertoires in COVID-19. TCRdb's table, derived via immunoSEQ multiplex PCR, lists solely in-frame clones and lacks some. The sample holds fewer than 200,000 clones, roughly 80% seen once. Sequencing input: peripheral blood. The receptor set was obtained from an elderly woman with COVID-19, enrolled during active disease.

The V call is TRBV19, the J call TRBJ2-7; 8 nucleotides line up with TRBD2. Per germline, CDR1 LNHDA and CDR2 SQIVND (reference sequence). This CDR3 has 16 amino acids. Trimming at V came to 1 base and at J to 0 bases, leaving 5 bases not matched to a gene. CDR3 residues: CASSIVGGRTSYEQYF. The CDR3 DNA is TGTGCCAGTAGTATAGTGGGCGGGAGGACCTCCTACGAGCAGTACTTC.

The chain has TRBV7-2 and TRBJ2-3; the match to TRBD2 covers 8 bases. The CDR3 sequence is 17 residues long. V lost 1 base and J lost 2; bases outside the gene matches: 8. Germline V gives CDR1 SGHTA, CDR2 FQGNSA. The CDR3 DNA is TGTGCCAGCAGCTTAGTAGGTCGCGGGGGGCCCACAGATACGCAGTATTTT. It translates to CASSLVGRGGPTDTQYF.

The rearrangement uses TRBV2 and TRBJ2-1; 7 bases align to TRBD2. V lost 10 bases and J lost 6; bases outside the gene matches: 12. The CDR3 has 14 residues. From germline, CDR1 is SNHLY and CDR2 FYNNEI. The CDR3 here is CATFSGFPTNEQFF. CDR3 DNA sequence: TGTGCCACCTTTAGCGGGTTCCCCACCAATGAGCAGTTCTTC.

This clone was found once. The CDR3, as DNA: TGTGCCAGCTCAATATCCCCCTATAGCAATCAGCCCCAGCATTTT. It codes for CASSISPYSNQPQHF. The V call is TRBV18, the J call TRBJ1-5; D is unclear. V was pared by 5 bases and J by 0 bases, with 11 bases between. Per the germline V gene, CDR1 is KGHSH and CDR2 is LQKENI. The CDR3 totals 15 residues.

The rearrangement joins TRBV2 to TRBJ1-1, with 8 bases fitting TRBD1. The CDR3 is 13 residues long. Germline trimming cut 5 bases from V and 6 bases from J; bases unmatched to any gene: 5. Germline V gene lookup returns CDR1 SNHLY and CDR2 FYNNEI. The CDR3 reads CASSPDRGPEAFF. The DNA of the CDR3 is TGTGCCAGCAGTCCCGACAGGGGACCTGAAGCTTTCTTT.

CDR3: CASSLVGTVNTEAFF. The CDR3 DNA follows: TGTGCCAGCAGCTTAGTGGGGACAGTGAACACTGAAGCTTTCTTT. This chain joins TRBV11-2 and TRBJ1-1; 7 bases map to TRBD1. Germline lookup yields CDR1 SGHAT and CDR2 FQNNGV. The CDR3 is 15 amino acids. With V trimmed by 1 base and J by 0 bases, 2 bases remained unmatched.

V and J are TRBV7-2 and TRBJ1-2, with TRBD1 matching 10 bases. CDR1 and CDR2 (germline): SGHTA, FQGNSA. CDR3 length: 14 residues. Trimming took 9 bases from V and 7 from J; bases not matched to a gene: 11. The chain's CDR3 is CARDRGRDHRGYTF. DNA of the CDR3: TGTGCCAGAGACAGGGGGCGAGATCATCGTGGCTACACCTTC.

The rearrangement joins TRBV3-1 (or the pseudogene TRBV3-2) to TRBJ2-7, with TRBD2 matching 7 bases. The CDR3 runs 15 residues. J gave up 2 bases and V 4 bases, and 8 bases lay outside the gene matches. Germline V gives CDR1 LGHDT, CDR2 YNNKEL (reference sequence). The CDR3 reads CASSRGGSHPYEQYF. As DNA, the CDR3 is TGTGCCAGCAGCCGGGGCGGGAGTCACCCCTACGAGCAGTACTTC.

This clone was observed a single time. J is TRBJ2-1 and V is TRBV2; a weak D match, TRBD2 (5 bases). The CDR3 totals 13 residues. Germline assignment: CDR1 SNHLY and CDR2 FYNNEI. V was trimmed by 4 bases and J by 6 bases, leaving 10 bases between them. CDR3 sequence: CASSVEGLNEQFF. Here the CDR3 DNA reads TGTGCCAGCAGTGTCGAGGGCCTCAATGAGCAGTTCTTC. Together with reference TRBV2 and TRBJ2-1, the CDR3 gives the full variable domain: EPEVTQTPSHQVTQMGQEVILRCVPISNHLYFYWYRQILGQKVEFLVSFYNNEISEKSEIFDDQFSVERPDGSNFTLKIRSTKLEDSAMYFCASSVEGLNEQFFGPGTRLTVL.

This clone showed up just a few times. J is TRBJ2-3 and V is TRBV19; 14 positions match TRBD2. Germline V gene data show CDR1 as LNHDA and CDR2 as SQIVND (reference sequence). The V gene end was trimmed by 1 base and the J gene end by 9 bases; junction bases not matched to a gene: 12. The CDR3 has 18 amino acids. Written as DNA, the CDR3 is TGTGCCAGTAGTATAGGGGCTGGACTAGCGGGAGGAGATGGGACGCAGTATTTT. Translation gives CASSIGAGLAGGDGTQYF. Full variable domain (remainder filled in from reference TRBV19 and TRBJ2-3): DGGITQSPKYLFRKEGQNVTLSCEQNLNHDAMYWYRQDPGQGLRLIYYSQIVNDFQKGDIAEGYSVSREKKESFPLTVTSAQKNPTAFYLCASSIGAGLAGGDGTQYFGPGTRLTVL.

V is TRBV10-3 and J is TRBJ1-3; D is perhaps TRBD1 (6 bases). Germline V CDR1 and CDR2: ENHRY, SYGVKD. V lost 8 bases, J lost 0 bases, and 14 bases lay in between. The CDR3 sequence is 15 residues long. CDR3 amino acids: CAIAQGPNSGNTIYF. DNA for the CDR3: TGTGCCATCGCTCAGGGGCCTAACTCTGGAAACACCATATATTTT.

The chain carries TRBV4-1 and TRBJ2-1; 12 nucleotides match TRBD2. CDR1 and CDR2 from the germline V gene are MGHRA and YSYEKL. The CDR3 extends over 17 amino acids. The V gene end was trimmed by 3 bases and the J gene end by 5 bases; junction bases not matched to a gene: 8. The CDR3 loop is CASSQAAGLAGNNEQFF. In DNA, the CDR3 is TGCGCCAGCAGCCAGGCCGCGGGACTAGCGGGTAACAATGAGCAGTTCTTC.

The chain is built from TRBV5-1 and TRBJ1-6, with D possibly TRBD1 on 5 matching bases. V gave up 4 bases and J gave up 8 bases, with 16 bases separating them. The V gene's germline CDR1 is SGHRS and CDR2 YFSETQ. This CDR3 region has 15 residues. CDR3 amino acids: CASSVTASEDSPLHF. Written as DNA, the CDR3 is TGCGCCAGCAGCGTGACAGCGTCCGAAGATTCACCCCTCCACTTT.

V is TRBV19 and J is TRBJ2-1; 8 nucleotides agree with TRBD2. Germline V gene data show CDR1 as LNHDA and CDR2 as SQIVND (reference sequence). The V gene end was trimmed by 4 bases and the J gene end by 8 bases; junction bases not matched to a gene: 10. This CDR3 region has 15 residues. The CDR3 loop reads CASSKVAGLFYEQFF. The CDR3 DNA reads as TGTGCCAGTAGTAAGGTAGCGGGGTTATTTTATGAGCAGTTCTTC.

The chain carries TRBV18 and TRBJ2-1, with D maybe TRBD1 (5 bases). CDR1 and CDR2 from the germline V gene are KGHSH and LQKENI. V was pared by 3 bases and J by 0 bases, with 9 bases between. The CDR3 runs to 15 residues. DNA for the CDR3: TGTGCCAGCTCACCTAGGGGATACTCCTACAATGAGCAGTTCTTC. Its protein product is CASSPRGYSYNEQFF.

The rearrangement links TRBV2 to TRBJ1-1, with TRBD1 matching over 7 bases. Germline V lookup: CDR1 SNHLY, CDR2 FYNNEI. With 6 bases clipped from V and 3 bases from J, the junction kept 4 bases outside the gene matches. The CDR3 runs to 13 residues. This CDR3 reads CASRRDRDTEAFF. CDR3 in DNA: TGTGCCAGCAGAAGGGACAGAGACACTGAAGCTTTCTTT.

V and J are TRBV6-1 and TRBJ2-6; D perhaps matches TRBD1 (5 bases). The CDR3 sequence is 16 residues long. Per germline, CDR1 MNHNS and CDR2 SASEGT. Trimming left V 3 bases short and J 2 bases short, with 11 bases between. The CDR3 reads CASSDGRATGANVLTF. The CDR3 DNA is TGTGCCAGCAGTGATGGCAGGGCAACTGGGGCCAACGTCCTGACTTTC.

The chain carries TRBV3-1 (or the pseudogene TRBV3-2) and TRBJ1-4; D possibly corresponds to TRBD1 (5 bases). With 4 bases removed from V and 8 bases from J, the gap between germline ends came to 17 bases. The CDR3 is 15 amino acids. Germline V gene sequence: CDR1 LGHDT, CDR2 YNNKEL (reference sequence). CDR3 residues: CASSPGGGRIEKLFF. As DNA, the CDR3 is TGTGCCAGCAGCCCCGGGGGGGGGAGGATCGAAAAACTGTTTTTT.

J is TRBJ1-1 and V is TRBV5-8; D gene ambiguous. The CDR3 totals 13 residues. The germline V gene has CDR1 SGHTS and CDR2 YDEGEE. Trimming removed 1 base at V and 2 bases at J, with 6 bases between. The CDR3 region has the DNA TGTGCCAGCAGCTTGACAAGAAACACTGAAGCTTTCTTT. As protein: CASSLTRNTEAFF.

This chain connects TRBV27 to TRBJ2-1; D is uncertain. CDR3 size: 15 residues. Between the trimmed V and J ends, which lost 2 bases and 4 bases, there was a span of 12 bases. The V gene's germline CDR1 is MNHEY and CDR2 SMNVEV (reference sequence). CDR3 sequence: CASSLRRQSYNEQFF. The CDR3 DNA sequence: TGTGCCAGCAGTTTAAGGCGGCAGTCATACAATGAGCAGTTCTTC.

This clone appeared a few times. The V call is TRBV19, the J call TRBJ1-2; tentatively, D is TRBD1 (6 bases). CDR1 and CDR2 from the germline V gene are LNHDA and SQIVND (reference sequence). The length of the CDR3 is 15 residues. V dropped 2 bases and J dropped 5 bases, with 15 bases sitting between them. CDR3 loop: CASSIPGQSEYGYTF. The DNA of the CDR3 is TGTGCCAGTAGTATACCCGGACAGAGCGAATATGGCTACACCTTC.

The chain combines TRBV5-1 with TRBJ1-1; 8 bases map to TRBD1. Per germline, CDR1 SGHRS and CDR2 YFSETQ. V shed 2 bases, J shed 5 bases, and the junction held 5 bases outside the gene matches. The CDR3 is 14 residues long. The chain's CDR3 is CASSLGQGWTEAFF. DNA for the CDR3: TGCGCCAGCAGCTTAGGACAGGGATGGACTGAAGCTTTCTTT.

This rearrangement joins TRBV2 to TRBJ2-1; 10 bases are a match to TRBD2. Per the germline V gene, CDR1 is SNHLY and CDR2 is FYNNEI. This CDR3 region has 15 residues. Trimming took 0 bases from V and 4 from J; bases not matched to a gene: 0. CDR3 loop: CASSEASGRYNEQFF. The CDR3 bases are TGTGCCAGCAGTGAAGCTAGCGGGAGGTACAATGAGCAGTTCTTC.

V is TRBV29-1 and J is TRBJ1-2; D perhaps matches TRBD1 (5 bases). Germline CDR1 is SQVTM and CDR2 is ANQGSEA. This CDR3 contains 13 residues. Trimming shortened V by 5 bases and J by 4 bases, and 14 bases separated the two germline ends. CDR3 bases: TGCAGCGTTATGGGCGGGGGGGGCTATGGCTACACCTTC. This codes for CSVMGGGGYGYTF.

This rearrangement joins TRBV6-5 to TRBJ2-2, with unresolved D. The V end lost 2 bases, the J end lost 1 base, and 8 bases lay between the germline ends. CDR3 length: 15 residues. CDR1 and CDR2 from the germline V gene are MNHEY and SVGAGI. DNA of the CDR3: TGTGCCAGCAGTTACATGCGGTTGAACACCGGGGAGCTGTTTTTT. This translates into CASSYMRLNTGELFF.

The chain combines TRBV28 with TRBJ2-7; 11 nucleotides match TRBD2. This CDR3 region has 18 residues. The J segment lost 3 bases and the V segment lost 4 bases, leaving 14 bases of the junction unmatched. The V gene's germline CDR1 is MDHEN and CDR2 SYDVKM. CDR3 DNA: TGTGCCAGCAGTTCCTATAGCGGGAGGGCCAGTTTGGACTACGAGCAGTACTTC. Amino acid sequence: CASSSYSGRASLDYEQYF.

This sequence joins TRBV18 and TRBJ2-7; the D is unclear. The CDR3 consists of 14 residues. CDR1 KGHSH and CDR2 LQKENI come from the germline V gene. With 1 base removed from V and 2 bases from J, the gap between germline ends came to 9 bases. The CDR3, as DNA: TGTGCCAGCTCACCACGGTCAGGTGCCTACGAGCAGTACTTC. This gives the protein CASSPRSGAYEQYF. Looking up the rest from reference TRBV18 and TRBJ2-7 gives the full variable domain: NAGVMQNPRHLVRRRGQEARLRCSPMKGHSHVYWYRQLPEEGLKFMVYLQKENIIDESGMPKERFSAEFPKEGPSILRIQQVVRGDSAAYFCASSPRSGAYEQYFGPGTRLTVT.

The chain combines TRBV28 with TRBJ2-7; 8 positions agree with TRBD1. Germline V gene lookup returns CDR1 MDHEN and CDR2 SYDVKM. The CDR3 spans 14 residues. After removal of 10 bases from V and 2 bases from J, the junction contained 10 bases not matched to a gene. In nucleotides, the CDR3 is TGTGCCATCGCCGGGACAGGAGCCCCCTACGAGCAGTACTTC. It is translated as CAIAGTGAPYEQYF.